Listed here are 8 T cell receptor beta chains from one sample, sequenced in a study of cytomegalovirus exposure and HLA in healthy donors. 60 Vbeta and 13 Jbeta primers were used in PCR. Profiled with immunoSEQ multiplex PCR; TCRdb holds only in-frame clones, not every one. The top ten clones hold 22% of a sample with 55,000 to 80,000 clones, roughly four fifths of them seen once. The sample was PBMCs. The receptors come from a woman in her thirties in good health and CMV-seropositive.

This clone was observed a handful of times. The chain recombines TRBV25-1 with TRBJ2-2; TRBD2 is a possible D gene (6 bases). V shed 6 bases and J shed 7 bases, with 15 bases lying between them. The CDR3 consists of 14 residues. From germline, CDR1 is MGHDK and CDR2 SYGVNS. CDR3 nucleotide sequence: TGTGCCAGCAGAGGGCACCCCGGGGGCGGGGAGCTGTTTTTT. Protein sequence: CASRGHPGGGELFF. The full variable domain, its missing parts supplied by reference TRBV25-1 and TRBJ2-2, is EADIYQTPRYLVIGTGKKITLECSQTMGHDKMYWYQQDPGMELHLIHYSYGVNSTEKGDLSSESTVSRIRTEHFPLTLESARPSHTSQYLCASRGHPGGGELFFGEGSRLTVL.

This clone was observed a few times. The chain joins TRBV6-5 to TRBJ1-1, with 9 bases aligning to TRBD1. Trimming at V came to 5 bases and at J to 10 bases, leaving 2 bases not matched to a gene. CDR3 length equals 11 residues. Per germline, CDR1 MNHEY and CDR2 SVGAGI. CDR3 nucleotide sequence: TGTGCCAGCAGTGGGACAGGGAGAGCTTTCTTT. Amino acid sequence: CASSGTGRAFF.

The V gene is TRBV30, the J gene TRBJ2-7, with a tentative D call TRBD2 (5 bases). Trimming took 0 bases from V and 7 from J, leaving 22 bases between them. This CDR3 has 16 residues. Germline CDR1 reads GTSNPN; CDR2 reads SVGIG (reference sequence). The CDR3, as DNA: TGTGCCTGGAGTGTCCCCGATTTGGCGGGCTTTAAGGAGCAGTACTTC. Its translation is CAWSVPDLAGFKEQYF.

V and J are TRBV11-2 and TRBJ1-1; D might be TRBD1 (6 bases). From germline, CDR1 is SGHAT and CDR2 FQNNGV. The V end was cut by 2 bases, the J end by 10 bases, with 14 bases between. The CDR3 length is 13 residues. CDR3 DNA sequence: TGTGCCAGCAGCTTATACCCTGGGGGGGCAGCTTTCTTT. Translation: CASSLYPGGAAFF.

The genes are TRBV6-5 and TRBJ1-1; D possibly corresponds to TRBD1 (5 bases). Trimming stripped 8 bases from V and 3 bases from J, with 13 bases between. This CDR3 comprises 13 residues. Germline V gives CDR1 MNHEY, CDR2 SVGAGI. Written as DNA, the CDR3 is TGTGCCAGCGTCGGCAGGGAGGACACTGAAGCTTTCTTT. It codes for CASVGREDTEAFF.

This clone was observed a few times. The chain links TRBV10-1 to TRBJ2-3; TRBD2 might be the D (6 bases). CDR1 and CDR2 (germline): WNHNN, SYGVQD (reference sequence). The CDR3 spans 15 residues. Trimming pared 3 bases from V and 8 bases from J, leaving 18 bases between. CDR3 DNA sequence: TGCGCCAGCAGTGACCCGGGGGAACGGCCGGGTACGCAGTATTTT. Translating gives CASSDPGERPGTQYF.

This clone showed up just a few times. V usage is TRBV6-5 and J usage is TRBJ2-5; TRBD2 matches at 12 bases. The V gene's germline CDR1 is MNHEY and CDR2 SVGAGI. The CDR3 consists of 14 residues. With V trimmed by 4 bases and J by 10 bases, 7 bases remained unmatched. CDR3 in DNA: TGTGCCAGCAGTTCCGAGACTAGCGGGAGAGTCCAGTACTTC. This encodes CASSSETSGRVQYF.

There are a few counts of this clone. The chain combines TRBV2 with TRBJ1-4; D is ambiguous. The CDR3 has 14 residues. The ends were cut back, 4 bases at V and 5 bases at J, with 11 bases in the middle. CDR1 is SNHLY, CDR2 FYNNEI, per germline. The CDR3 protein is CASSVAGPNEKLFF. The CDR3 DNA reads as TGTGCCAGCAGTGTGGCAGGCCCAAATGAAAAACTGTTTTTT.